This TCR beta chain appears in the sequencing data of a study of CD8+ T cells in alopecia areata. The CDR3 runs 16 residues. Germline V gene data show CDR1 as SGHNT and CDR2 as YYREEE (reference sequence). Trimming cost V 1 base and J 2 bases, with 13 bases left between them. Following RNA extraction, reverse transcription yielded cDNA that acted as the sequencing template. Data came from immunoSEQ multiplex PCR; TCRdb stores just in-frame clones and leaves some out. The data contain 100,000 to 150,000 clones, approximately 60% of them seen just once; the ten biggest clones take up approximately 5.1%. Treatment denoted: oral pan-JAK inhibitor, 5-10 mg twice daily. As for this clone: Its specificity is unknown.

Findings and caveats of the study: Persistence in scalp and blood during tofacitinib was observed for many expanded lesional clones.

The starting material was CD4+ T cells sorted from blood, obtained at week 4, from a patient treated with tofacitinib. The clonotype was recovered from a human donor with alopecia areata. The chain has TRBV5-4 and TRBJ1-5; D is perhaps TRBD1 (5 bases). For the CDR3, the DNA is TGTGCCAGCAGCTTGAAAGGGGACTTGGGCAATCAGCCCCAGCATTTT. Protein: CASSLKGDLGNQPQHF.